The clone carrying this TCR beta chain was counted many times. Its antigen is currently unknown. These data originate in a study of T-cell memory formation after mild COVID-19. Study outcomes and limitations: Second-wave clones with a day 37 peak had unconfirmed SARS-CoV-2 specificity.

Using its own MiXCR run on the 5' RACE reads, TCRdb lists one record per CDR3 protein. Among 130,000 to 150,000 distinct CDR3 sequences listed, approximately 6% were seen once. The CDR3 has 15 amino acids. Trimming left V 5 bases short and J 4 bases short, with 12 bases between. Germline loops: CDR1 MNHEY, CDR2 SVGAGI. This receptor was taken from an adult woman who had mild COVID-19 (a few samples of this study predate the infection). Cell type and time point are not known. This rearrangement joins TRBV6-5 to TRBJ2-6, with a weak D call TRBD1 (5 bases). The sample consisted of PBMCs or a T cell subset sorted from them (not recorded which). CDR3 amino acids: CASSPQGLGANVLTF. In DNA, the CDR3 is TGTGCCAGCAGTCCTCAGGGTCTCGGGGCCAACGTCCTGACTTTC.